This is a list of T cell receptor beta chains from one sample in a study of blood T cell repertoires in COVID-19. Method: immunoSEQ multiplex PCR; TCRdb's copy keeps in-frame clones and lacks some. The sample has over 35,000 clones; 75% to 90% are singletons. The sample comprised peripheral blood. These receptors were taken from a man aged 60-69 years with active or convalescent COVID-19. Each CDR3 is given with its conserved first and last residue. Each record gives: clone size, V gene, D gene, J gene, CDR3 protein, CDR3 DNA. The D gene is left open where the match is weak. Size tells how often a clone was seen (once, few, many) or the class of an expanded clone, and some rows leave it out.

abundance: -; v_gene: TRBV28; d_gene: TRBD1; j_gene: TRBJ1-6; CDR3aa: CASSAGTGYNSPLHF; CDR3nt: TGTGCCAGCAGTGCGGGGACAGGCTATAATTCACCCCTCCACTTT
abundance: -; v_gene: TRBV24-1; d_gene: TRBD2; j_gene: TRBJ2-1; CDR3aa: CATSDFGGGTYNEQFF; CDR3nt: TGTGCCACCAGTGATTTTGGGGGGGGGACCTACAATGAGCAGTTCTTC
abundance: -; v_gene: TRBV11-2; d_gene: TRBD2; j_gene: TRBJ2-3; CDR3aa: CASREGSGSLADTQYF; CDR3nt: TGTGCCAGCAGGGAGGGTAGCGGGAGTCTCGCAGATACGCAGTATTTT
abundance: -; v_gene: TRBV6-1; d_gene: TRBD1; j_gene: TRBJ1-4; CDR3aa: CASSESGGGGKLFF; CDR3nt: TGTGCCAGCAGTGAATCGGGAGGGGGCGGAAAACTGTTTTTT
abundance: -; v_gene: TRBV27; d_gene: -; j_gene: TRBJ2-1; CDR3aa: CASRLGGSSYNEQFF; CDR3nt: TGTGCCAGTAGGCTGGGGGGAAGCTCCTACAATGAGCAGTTCTTC
abundance: -; v_gene: TRBV19; d_gene: TRBD2; j_gene: TRBJ2-1; CDR3aa: CASTAGTSGSVRFF; CDR3nt: TGTGCCAGTACAGCCGGGACTAGCGGCTCAGTGCGGTTCTTC
abundance: -; v_gene: TRBV11-2; d_gene: -; j_gene: TRBJ2-1; CDR3aa: CASSLGLAEYNEQFF; CDR3nt: TGTGCCAGCAGCTTAGGGTTAGCTGAGTACAATGAGCAGTTCTTC
abundance: -; v_gene: TRBV28; d_gene: TRBD1; j_gene: TRBJ1-5; CDR3aa: CASSFGQGAGSNQPQHF; CDR3nt: TGTGCCAGCAGTTTCGGGCAGGGGGCGGGTAGCAATCAGCCCCAGCATTTT
abundance: -; v_gene: TRBV6-1; d_gene: -; j_gene: TRBJ1-1; CDR3aa: CASSESMNTEAFF; CDR3nt: TGTGCCAGCAGTGAATCTATGAACACTGAAGCTTTCTTT
abundance: -; v_gene: TRBV2; d_gene: TRBD1; j_gene: TRBJ1-2; CDR3aa: CASRGEWTGGLHGYTF; CDR3nt: TGTGCCAGCAGGGGCGAGTGGACAGGGGGCCTACATGGCTACACCTTC
abundance: -; v_gene: TRBV11-2; d_gene: TRBD2; j_gene: TRBJ2-2; CDR3aa: CASSLLAGNTGELFF; CDR3nt: TGTGCCAGCAGCTTACTAGCGGGAAACACCGGGGAGCTGTTTTTT
abundance: -; v_gene: TRBV4-3; d_gene: TRBD2; j_gene: TRBJ2-1; CDR3aa: CASSQVLPGLAWNEQFF; CDR3nt: TGCGCCAGCAGCCAAGTACTACCGGGACTAGCGTGGAATGAGCAGTTCTTC
abundance: -; v_gene: TRBV11-2; d_gene: -; j_gene: TRBJ2-5; CDR3aa: CASSPVSETQYF; CDR3nt: TGTGCCAGCAGCCCCGTTTCTGAGACCCAGTACTTC
abundance: -; v_gene: TRBV7-2; d_gene: TRBD1; j_gene: TRBJ2-1; CDR3aa: CASSSNPGQVYNEQFF; CDR3nt: TGTGCCAGCAGCTCTAACCCGGGACAGGTCTACAATGAGCAGTTCTTC
abundance: -; v_gene: TRBV29-1; d_gene: -; j_gene: TRBJ2-3; CDR3aa: CSVETAGNTQYF; CDR3nt: TGCAGCGTTGAGACCGCAGGAAATACGCAGTATTTT
abundance: -; v_gene: TRBV19; d_gene: -; j_gene: TRBJ1-5; CDR3aa: CASSIPKQGMDQPQHF; CDR3nt: TGTGCCAGTAGTATTCCTAAACAGGGAATGGATCAGCCCCAGCATTTT
abundance: -; v_gene: TRBV29-1; d_gene: -; j_gene: TRBJ1-3; CDR3aa: CSVAQDSGNTIYF; CDR3nt: TGCAGCGTTGCACAAGACTCTGGAAACACCATATATTTT
abundance: -; v_gene: TRBV10-3; d_gene: -; j_gene: TRBJ1-2; CDR3aa: CAISGGQQINYGYTF; CDR3nt: TGTGCCATCAGTGGGGGCCAGCAAATTAACTATGGCTACACCTTC
abundance: once; v_gene: TRBV5-1; d_gene: -; j_gene: TRBJ2-5; CDR3aa: CASSQQRGGQETQYF; CDR3nt: TGCGCCAGCAGCCAACAGAGGGGGGGCCAAGAGACCCAGTACTTC
abundance: -; v_gene: TRBV28; d_gene: TRBD1; j_gene: TRBJ1-5; CDR3aa: CASMDRVRQPQHF; CDR3nt: TGTGCCAGTATGGACAGGGTTAGGCAGCCCCAGCATTTT
abundance: -; v_gene: TRBV5-1; d_gene: TRBD2; j_gene: TRBJ2-1; CDR3aa: CASSLGGTSVSNEQFF; CDR3nt: TGCGCCAGCAGCTTGGGTGGGACTAGCGTGTCGAATGAGCAGTTCTTC
abundance: -; v_gene: TRBV7-2; d_gene: TRBD2; j_gene: TRBJ2-3; CDR3aa: CASSLTGGKGTQYF; CDR3nt: TGTGCCAGCAGCTTAACGGGGGGGAAAGGTACGCAGTATTTT
abundance: -; v_gene: TRBV9; d_gene: TRBD2; j_gene: TRBJ2-3; CDR3aa: CASSVEASGRLSTDTQYF; CDR3nt: TGTGCCAGCAGCGTAGAGGCTAGCGGGAGATTGAGCACAGATACGCAGTATTTT
abundance: -; v_gene: TRBV6-4; d_gene: TRBD2; j_gene: TRBJ2-1; CDR3aa: CASSAGGPVYEQFF; CDR3nt: TGTGCCAGCTCAGCGGGAGGGCCTGTCTATGAGCAGTTCTTC
abundance: -; v_gene: TRBV19; d_gene: -; j_gene: TRBJ1-1; CDR3aa: CASSIGGRGTEAFF; CDR3nt: TGTGCCAGTAGTATAGGGGGGCGCGGGACTGAAGCTTTCTTT
abundance: -; v_gene: TRBV28; d_gene: -; j_gene: TRBJ2-2; CDR3aa: CASSLLSTSNTGELFF; CDR3nt: TGTGCCAGCAGTTTATTAAGCACCTCGAACACCGGGGAGCTGTTTTTT
abundance: -; v_gene: TRBV27; d_gene: -; j_gene: TRBJ1-6; CDR3aa: CASSLSRNSYNSPLHF; CDR3nt: TGTGCCAGCAGTTTATCCAGGAACTCCTATAATTCACCCCTCCACTTT